A single sample is the source of the 14 T cell receptor beta chains below, sequenced in a study of T cells in Graves' hyperthyroidism and ophthalmopathy. Amplified regions were TCR beta CDR3 sequences from RNA transcripts. Researchers ran a first-round RT-PCR on the TCR CDR3 using the HTBI primer set. MiXCR, applied by TCRdb to the multiplex PCR reads, yields one record per CDR3 protein. Altogether 300,000 to 450,000 distinct CDR3 sequences are present, roughly 12% being singletons, with the ten largest covering around 21%. The sample taken for sequencing was blood. The source of these receptors is a man aged 25 to 40 with Graves' hyperthyroidism that later progressed to Graves' ophthalmopathy.

This clonotype was recorded a few times. CDR3 protein: CASSPLGEQPQHF. Written as DNA, the CDR3 is TGTGCCAGCAGCCCCTTGGGAGAACAGCCCCAGCATTTT. This rearrangement joins TRBV5-6 to TRBJ1-5; D call uncertain. CDR1 is SGHDT, CDR2 YYEEEE, per germline. CDR3 length equals 13 residues. V lost 4 bases and J lost 7, with 12 bases in between.

This clonotype was observed many times. The chain uses TRBV10-2 and TRBJ1-1; tentatively, D is TRBD1 (6 bases). Trimming shortened V by 4 bases and J by 4 bases, and 16 bases separated the two germline ends. Germline V gene sequence: CDR1 WSHSY, CDR2 SAAADI. The CDR3 is 15 amino acids. CDR3: CASSGGRVPGTEAFF. DNA for the CDR3: TGCGCCAGCAGTGGGGGGCGGGTCCCCGGCACTGAAGCTTTCTTT.

This clonotype was seen just once. One junction end does not reproduce the germline sequence, and a read error may be involved. The chain carries TRBV2 and TRBJ2-2; D is unresolved. The CDR3 extends over 15 amino acids. Germline lookup yields CDR1 SNHLY and CDR2 FYNNEI. The CDR3 bases are TGCGCCAGCAGCCAAGTAATGGAAAACACCGGGGAGCTGTTTTTT. Translation: CASSQVMENTGELFF.

This clonotype was seen more than once but under ten times. No conserved phenylalanine or tryptophan is present at the end of the CDR3, so a read error is the likely explanation. V usage is TRBV19 and J usage is TRBJ1-1; D is uncertain. CDR3 size: 13 residues. CDR1 is LNHDA, CDR2 SQIVND, per germline (reference sequence). V dropped 3 bases and J dropped 4 bases, with 9 bases sitting between them. The CDR3 DNA sequence: TGTGCCAGTAGTATGAGGGCCTTCACTGAAGCTTTCCTT. It translates to CASSMRAFTEAFL.

The chain joins TRBV5-6 to TRBJ1-1; 9 bases map to TRBD1. With 0 bases clipped from V and 3 bases from J, the junction kept 6 bases outside the gene matches. Germline loops: CDR1 SGHDT, CDR2 YYEEEE. This CDR3 is built from 16 residues. The CDR3 DNA sequence: TGTGCCAGCAGCTTGGGAACTGGACAGGGGTACACTGAAGCTTTCTTT. Translating it yields CASSLGTGQGYTEAFF. Based on the CDR3 plus reference TRBV5-6 and TRBJ1-1, the full variable domain is DAGVTQSPTHLIKTRGQQVTLRCSPKSGHDTVSWYQQALGQGPQFIFQYYEEEERQRGNFPDRFSGHQFPNYSSELNVNALLLGDSALYLCASSLGTGQGYTEAFFGQGTRLTVV.

Only a few counts were recorded for this clonotype. This chain uses TRBV7-6 with TRBJ1-3, with 9 positions matching TRBD1. V gave up 1 base and J gave up 0 bases; unmatched junction bases: 7. The germline V gene has CDR1 SGHVS and CDR2 FNYEAQ. This CDR3 comprises 18 residues. The CDR3 sequence: CASSLEGQGPDSGNTIYF. In DNA, the CDR3 is TGTGCCAGCAGCTTAGAAGGACAGGGGCCTGACTCTGGAAACACCATATATTTT.

The genes are TRBV10-1 and TRBJ1-6; D unclear. The CDR3 runs to 12 residues. The V end was cut by 9 bases, the J end by 8 bases, with 11 bases between. Germline CDR1 and CDR2: WNHNN and SYGVQD (reference sequence). The CDR3 DNA reads as TGCGCCAGATCTCTGACCGATTCACCCCTCCACTTT. It is translated as CARSLTDSPLHF.

This clonotype was recorded a few times. The chain combines TRBV7-9 with TRBJ2-1; 16 bases align to TRBD2. This CDR3 has 18 residues. V trimming: 5 bases; J trimming: 5 bases; junction bases outside the gene matches: 9. Germline assignment: CDR1 SEHNR and CDR2 FQNEAQ (reference sequence). CDR3 loop: CASSPPGLAGGPHNEQFF. CDR3 bases: TGTGCCAGCAGCCCGCCGGGACTAGCGGGGGGGCCCCACAATGAGCAGTTCTTC. The complete variable domain, with remaining parts taken from reference TRBV7-9 and TRBJ2-1, reads DTGVSQNPRHKITKRGQNVTFRCDPISEHNRLYWYRQTLGQGPEFLTYFQNEAQLEKSRLLSDRFSAERPKGSFSTLEIQRTEQGDSAMYLCASSPPGLAGGPHNEQFFGPGTRLTVL.

This clonotype came up many times. The chain uses TRBV28 and TRBJ1-2; 7 nucleotides line up with TRBD1. J lost 4 bases, V lost 6 bases, and 5 bases had no gene match. Germline assignment: CDR1 MDHEN and CDR2 SYDVKM. The CDR3 extends over 13 amino acids. CDR3 amino acids: CASRLGTAYGYTF. The DNA of the CDR3 is TGTGCCAGCAGACTTGGGACAGCCTATGGCTACACCTTC.

The table lists this clonotype with a few counts. The chain has TRBV6-1 and TRBJ1-2; D is unresolved. The ends were cut back, 7 bases at V and 4 bases at J, with 13 bases in the middle. The V gene's germline CDR1 is MNHNS and CDR2 SASEGT. This CDR3 spans 13 amino acids. This chain's CDR3 is CASIRQLGYGYTF. CDR3 DNA: TGTGCCAGCATAAGACAACTTGGCTATGGCTACACCTTC.

Ten or more counts support this clonotype. The chain recombines TRBV10-1 with TRBJ1-1, with D perhaps matching TRBD1 (5 bases). The CDR3 is 14 amino acids. CDR1 is WNHNN, CDR2 SYGVQD, per germline (reference sequence). Trimming took 0 bases from V and 1 from J, leaving 6 bases between them. DNA of the CDR3: TGCGCCAGCAGTGAGTCGACAGCGAACACTGAAGCTTTCTTT. As protein: CASSESTANTEAFF.

This clonotype was counted at least ten times. The rearrangement uses TRBV30 and TRBJ2-5; TRBD2 aligns across 8 bases. Germline lookup yields CDR1 GTSNPN and CDR2 SVGIG (reference sequence). There are 13 residues in the CDR3. Trimming took 2 bases from V and 2 from J; bases not matched to a gene: 1. DNA of the CDR3: TGTGCCTGGAGTTTAGCGGGGCAAGAGACCCAGTACTTC. It yields the protein CAWSLAGQETQYF.

This clonotype came up a few times. The chain combines TRBV12-3 or TRBV12-4 with TRBJ2-1; maybe TRBD1 (5 bases). This CDR3 region has 15 residues. V was cut by 7 bases and J by 3 bases, with 16 bases left in between. The CDR3 DNA sequence: TGTGCCAGCACTGGCGCAGGGTCTAACTACAATGAGCAGTTCTTC. The encoded protein is CASTGAGSNYNEQFF.

This clonotype was found many times. The CDR3 is CASSQSWTIYF. The DNA for the CDR3 is TGTGCCAGCAGCCAGAGTTGGACCATATATTTT. The chain carries TRBV5-5 and TRBJ1-3; D is ambiguous. Germline V CDR1 and CDR2: SGHKS, YYEKEE (reference sequence). The V and J ends lost 4 bases and 10 bases respectively, with 9 bases between them. This CDR3 has 11 amino acids.